This T cell receptor (beta chain) was retrieved from a study of T-cell memory formation after mild COVID-19. Study-wide background: TCR clusters showed largely donor specificity.

Details on this clonotype: No antigen is known for it.

Findings of the study overall: CM and EM subsets held most contracting CD4+ clones; EMRA held CD8+ ones.

V lost 7 bases and J lost 4, with 17 bases in between. The germline gives CDR1 SGHDT, CDR2 YYEEEE. CDR3 length: 14 residues. TCRdb used MiXCR to reprocess the 5' RACE reads, holding one entry per CDR3 protein. The sample lists fewer than 200,000 distinct CDR3 sequences, about an eighth seen once, with roughly 3.4% in the top ten. Specimen: PBMCs or a T cell subset sorted from them (not recorded which). The chain joins TRBV5-6 to TRBJ2-5; no clear D. The receptor's source is a man aged 18 to 35 who had mild COVID-19 (a few samples of this study predate the infection). Cell type and time point are not known. The CDR3 DNA reads TGTGCCAGCGCTAACCAGGACCTAAGAGAGACCCAGTACTTC. Encoded protein: CASANQDLRETQYF.